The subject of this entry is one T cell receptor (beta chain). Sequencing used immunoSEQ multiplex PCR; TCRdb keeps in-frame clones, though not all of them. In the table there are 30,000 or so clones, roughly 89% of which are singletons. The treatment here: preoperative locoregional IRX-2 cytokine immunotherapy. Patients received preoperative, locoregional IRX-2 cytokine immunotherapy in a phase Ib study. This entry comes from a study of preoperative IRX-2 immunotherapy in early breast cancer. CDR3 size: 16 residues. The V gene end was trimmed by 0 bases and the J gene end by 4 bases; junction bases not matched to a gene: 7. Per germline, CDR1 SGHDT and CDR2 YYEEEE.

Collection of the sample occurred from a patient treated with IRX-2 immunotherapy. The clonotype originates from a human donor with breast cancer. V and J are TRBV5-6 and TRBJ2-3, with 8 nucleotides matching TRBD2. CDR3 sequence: CASSLAGAGVADTQYF. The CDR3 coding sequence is TGTGCCAGCAGCTTGGCTGGAGCGGGAGTTGCAGATACGCAGTATTTT.